The next 32 T cell receptor beta chains were all read from a single sample in a study of vaccination effects on CD4 cells after COVID-19. Sequenced by immunoSEQ multiplex PCR; TCRdb stores in-frame clones only, minus some. Found here are roughly 61,000 clones, 75% to 85% of them singletons; the top ten hold under 3%. Pools of viral peptides were used by the ViraFEST assay to expand antigen-specific CD4+ T cells ahead of sequencing. CD4+ T cells were isolated after 10 days of culture. Their recognized antigens are unknown. The source was CD4+ T cells from PBMCs cultured with HCoV-229E spike peptides, collected before COVID-19 vaccination. The receptors come from a human donor who received a COVID-19 vaccine.

This chain joins TRBV28 and TRBJ1-2; D is uncertain. CDR3 length: 17 amino acids. Trimming pared 3 bases from V and 4 bases from J, leaving 21 bases between. The germline V gene has CDR1 MDHEN and CDR2 SYDVKM. CDR3 region: CASSFVGERRLSYGYTF. CDR3 coding DNA: TGTGCCAGCAGTTTTGTCGGTGAAAGGCGGTTGAGCTATGGCTACACCTTC.

This clone showed up just a few times. The chain uses TRBV3-1 (or the pseudogene TRBV3-2) and TRBJ2-3, with D uncertain. This CDR3 region has 12 residues. Germline-derived CDR1 and CDR2 are LGHDT and YNNKEL (reference sequence). With 1 base removed from V and 6 bases from J, the gap between germline ends came to 5 bases. The CDR3 bases are TGTGCCAGCAGCCAAGTCCCCGATACGCAGTATTTT. This gives the protein CASSQVPDTQYF.

The V and J genes are TRBV24-1 and TRBJ2-3, with D tentatively TRBD1 (5 bases). From germline, CDR1 is KGHDR and CDR2 SFDVKD. The CDR3 length is 14 residues. V was trimmed by 4 bases and J by 2 bases, leaving 9 bases between them. The CDR3 DNA is TGTGCCACCAGTGACCAGACAGCCACAGATACGCAGTATTTT. Protein sequence: CATSDQTATDTQYF.

The J gene is TRBJ2-5, the V gene TRBV5-6; the D call may be TRBD1 or TRBD2 (5 bases each). CDR3 size: 14 residues. Trimming took 4 bases from V and 2 from J, leaving 12 bases between them. Germline CDR1 and CDR2: SGHDT and YYEEEE. This CDR3 reads CASSPRGSQETQYF. CDR3 coding DNA: TGTGCCAGCAGCCCGAGGGGCAGTCAAGAGACCCAGTACTTC.

The chain has TRBV10-2 and TRBJ1-5, with no clear D. The germline V gene has CDR1 WSHSY and CDR2 SAAADI. The CDR3 spans 13 residues. The V end was cut by 7 bases, the J end by 1 base, with 8 bases between. The CDR3: CASTAGSNQPQHF. For the CDR3, the DNA is TGCGCCAGCACTGCTGGGAGCAATCAGCCCCAGCATTTT.

The chain employs TRBV7-2 and TRBJ2-1, with 8 bases lining up with TRBD2. The CDR3 is made up of 15 amino acids. CDR1 SGHTA and CDR2 FQGNSA come from the germline V gene. V lost 1 base, J lost 10 bases, and 9 bases stayed unmatched. CDR3: CASSLGRPGLGEQFF. CDR3 DNA sequence: TGTGCCAGCAGCTTAGGTCGTCCGGGACTAGGAGAGCAGTTCTTC.

This clone was detected only a few times. CDR3 sequence: CASSVEGVNTEAFF. In DNA form, the CDR3 reads TGTGCCAGCAGCGTAGAAGGTGTGAACACTGAAGCTTTCTTT. This chain connects TRBV9 to TRBJ1-1; D remains ambiguous. The CDR3 is made up of 14 amino acids. V was pared by 0 bases and J by 0 bases, with 6 bases between. CDR1 is SGDLS and CDR2 is YYNGEE in the germline V gene.

V usage is TRBV11-3 and J usage is TRBJ1-1; no clear D gene. Germline V gene sequence: CDR1 SGHNT, CDR2 YENEEA. V lost 1 base and J 4 bases, leaving 7 bases between the germline ends. This CDR3 contains 13 residues. The CDR3, as DNA: TGTGCCAGCAGCTTAGGCAGGACCACTGAAGCTTTCTTT. The encoded protein is CASSLGRTTEAFF.

The table lists this clone with a few counts. The rearrangement uses TRBV5-6 and TRBJ1-1, with 9 bases identical to TRBD1. Losses at the gene ends were 4 bases for V and 0 bases for J; bases not matched to a gene: 7. Germline-derived CDR1 and CDR2 are SGHDT and YYEEEE. The CDR3 extends over 16 amino acids. CDR3 amino acids: CASSPGTGRVNTEAFF. The CDR3 DNA sequence: TGTGCCAGCAGCCCCGGGACAGGGCGGGTGAACACTGAAGCTTTCTTT.

The chain has TRBV3-1 (or the pseudogene TRBV3-2) and TRBJ1-2, with 8 bases lining up with TRBD1. V lost 2 bases and J lost 7; bases outside the gene matches: 3. Germline lookup yields CDR1 LGHDT and CDR2 YNNKEL (reference sequence). CDR3 length: 13 residues. Written as DNA, the CDR3 is TGTGCCAGCAGCCAACTGACAGGGGTTGGCTACACCTTC. Protein product: CASSQLTGVGYTF.

The chain recombines TRBV5-1 with TRBJ2-1; no reliable D call. Germline V lookup: CDR1 SGHRS, CDR2 YFSETQ. The CDR3 extends over 14 amino acids. V was trimmed by 4 bases and J by 2 bases, leaving 10 bases between them. CDR3 sequence: CASSTDGTYNEQFF. The CDR3 DNA follows: TGCGCCAGCAGCACGGACGGAACCTACAATGAGCAGTTCTTC.

The chain employs TRBV7-9 and TRBJ1-3, with D possibly TRBD1 on 6 matching bases. Trimming pared 2 bases from V and 0 bases from J, leaving 14 bases between. CDR1 and CDR2 from the germline V gene are SEHNR and FQNEAQ (reference sequence). The CDR3 loop spans 17 amino acids. The CDR3 coding sequence is TGTGCCAGCAGCTTATGGGGGGGGGCATTCTCTGGAAACACCATATATTTT. This gives the protein CASSLWGGAFSGNTIYF.

The chain is built from TRBV6-1 and TRBJ2-2; D perhaps matches TRBD1 (5 bases). V was trimmed by 1 base and J by 6 bases, leaving 9 bases between them. The germline V gene encodes CDR1 MNHNS and CDR2 SASEGT. The CDR3 has 14 amino acids. The CDR3 reads CASSEGARAGELFF. For the CDR3, the DNA is TGTGCCAGCAGTGAAGGTGCCAGGGCCGGGGAGCTGTTTTTT.

The chain combines TRBV28 with TRBJ1-4, with no clear D. Germline lookup yields CDR1 MDHEN and CDR2 SYDVKM. Trimming took 6 bases from V and 5 from J, leaving 7 bases between them. The CDR3 extends over 12 amino acids. The CDR3, as DNA: TGTGCCAGCAGATTTGCCAATGAAAAACTGTTTTTT. Translation gives CASRFANEKLFF.

The rearrangement uses TRBV6-5 and TRBJ2-2, with a tentative D call TRBD1 (6 bases). Trimming took off 2 bases at V and 2 bases at J, with 9 bases between the two ends. Germline V gene data show CDR1 as MNHEY and CDR2 as SVGAGI. The CDR3 loop spans 15 amino acids. The CDR3 reads CASSYAGTNTGELFF. In DNA, the CDR3 is TGTGCCAGCAGTTACGCAGGGACAAACACCGGGGAGCTGTTTTTT.

The gene calls are TRBV3-1 (or the pseudogene TRBV3-2) and TRBJ2-3, with D tentatively TRBD2 (5 bases). V was pared by 6 bases and J by 0 bases, with 10 bases between. The CDR3 extends over 14 amino acids. Germline lookup yields CDR1 LGHDT and CDR2 YNNKEL (reference sequence). CDR3 protein: CASRQTSSTDTQYF. CDR3 in DNA: TGTGCCAGCAGGCAAACTAGTAGCACAGATACGCAGTATTTT.

The CDR3 loop is CASSPGRYEQYV. In DNA form, the CDR3 reads TGTGCCAGCTCACCAGGGCGTTACGAGCAGTACGTC. The rearrangement uses TRBV18 and TRBJ2-7; no reliable D call. V was clipped by 2 bases and J by 4 bases, with 6 bases between them. The CDR3 totals 12 residues. Germline CDR1 and CDR2: KGHSH and LQKENI.

V is TRBV28 and J is TRBJ2-5; the D call may be TRBD1 or TRBD2 (5 bases each). The CDR3 runs to 13 residues. Trimming shortened V by 3 bases and J by 5 bases, and 10 bases separated the two germline ends. The germline V gene encodes CDR1 MDHEN and CDR2 SYDVKM. The CDR3 loop is CASSLRGVETQYF. The CDR3 DNA reads TGTGCCAGCAGTTTGAGGGGAGTGGAGACCCAGTACTTC.

The chain couples TRBV28 to TRBJ1-4, with 7 positions matching TRBD1. V trimming: 6 bases; J trimming: 4 bases; junction bases outside the gene matches: 14. CDR1 MDHEN and CDR2 SYDVKM come from the germline V gene. This CDR3 has 17 amino acids. The CDR3 coding sequence is TGTGCCAGCAGAGAACTTGGGACAGTTCTTGATAATGAAAAACTGTTTTTT. Its translation is CASRELGTVLDNEKLFF. The full variable domain, its missing parts supplied by reference TRBV28 and TRBJ1-4, is DVKVTQSSRYLVKRTGEKVFLECVQDMDHENMFWYRQDPGLGLRLIYFSYDVKMKEKGDIPEGYSVSREKKERFSLILESASTNQTSMYLCASRELGTVLDNEKLFFGSGTQLSVL.

J is TRBJ2-4 and V is TRBV30, with TRBD1 matching over 8 bases. Losses at the gene ends were 5 bases for V and 7 bases for J; bases not matched to a gene: 4. Germline V CDR1 and CDR2: GTSNPN, SVGIG (reference sequence). The CDR3 runs 12 residues. CDR3 in DNA: TGTGCCTGGCGGAACAGGGGGAACATTCAGTACTTC. This translates into CAWRNRGNIQYF.

This clone was found a few times. V usage is TRBV2 and J usage is TRBJ1-1, with no clear D. The CDR3 is 15 residues long. V gave up 1 base and J gave up 1 base, with 10 bases separating them. The germline CDR1 and CDR2 sequences are SNHLY and FYNNEI. The CDR3 DNA is TGTGCCAGCAGTGAAGGCCTCGAATCGAACACTGAAGCTTTCTTT. This translates into CASSEGLESNTEAFF.

This chain connects TRBV6-5 to TRBJ2-5; the match to TRBD2 covers 10 bases. CDR1 and CDR2 (germline): MNHEY, SVGAGI. The CDR3 runs 15 residues. V dropped 7 bases and J dropped 1; count of bases not matched to a gene: 6. CDR3 coding DNA: TGTGCCAGCATTGGGTTAGCGGGGGGCCAAGAGACCCAGTACTTC. Translated: CASIGLAGGQETQYF.

In this sample, this clone turned up once. The chain is built from TRBV24-1 and TRBJ1-5, with a tentative D call TRBD1 (6 bases). The CDR3 consists of 16 residues. Trimming pared 3 bases from V and 2 bases from J, leaving 13 bases between. Germline V lookup: CDR1 KGHDR, CDR2 SFDVKD. This CDR3 reads CATSDPSGEGNQPQHF. DNA of the CDR3: TGTGCCACCAGTGATCCTTCAGGGGAGGGCAATCAGCCCCAGCATTTT.

CDR3 DNA: TGTGCCAGCTCATCGAGAATCCAAAACTATGGCTACACCTTC. It codes for CASSSRIQNYGYTF. V is TRBV18 and J is TRBJ1-2; no reliable D call. The CDR3 sequence is 14 residues long. Germline CDR1 and CDR2: KGHSH and LQKENI. Trimming pared 5 bases from V and 2 bases from J, leaving 12 bases between.

This sequence joins TRBV4-3 and TRBJ2-3; 8 bases map to TRBD2. Germline values: CDR1 LGHNA, CDR2 YSLEER. The V segment lost 0 bases and the J segment 9 bases; nucleotides outside the gene matches: 8. This CDR3 contains 15 residues. The chain's CDR3 is CASSQDYGGAGTQYF. The DNA for the CDR3 is TGCGCCAGCAGCCAAGATTACGGGGGGGCCGGAACGCAGTATTTT.

The genes are TRBV5-1 and TRBJ1-3; 7 bases align to TRBD1. Germline V lookup: CDR1 SGHRS, CDR2 YFSETQ. The CDR3 is 16 residues long. Trimming at V came to 5 bases and at J to 3 bases, leaving 11 bases not matched to a gene. This CDR3 is CASSLAGQKLGNTIYF. CDR3 bases: TGCGCCAGCAGTCTCGCGGGACAGAAGCTTGGAAACACCATATATTTT. The full variable domain, in which reference TRBV5-1 and TRBJ1-3 provide the parts outside the CDR3, is KAGVTQTPRYLIKTRGQQVTLSCSPISGHRSVSWYQQTPGQGLQFLFEYFSETQRNKGNFPGRFSGRQFSNSRSEMNVSTLELGDSALYLCASSLAGQKLGNTIYFGEGSWLTVV.

This clone was counted only a few times. The chain links TRBV5-6 to TRBJ1-1; D remains unclear. From germline, CDR1 is SGHDT and CDR2 YYEEEE. The germline V and J ends were trimmed by 4 bases and 3 bases, with 13 bases remaining between them. This CDR3 has 14 amino acids. The DNA for the CDR3 is TGTGCCAGCAGCCGCCGGGCCCTGTACACTGAAGCTTTCTTT. Amino acid sequence: CASSRRALYTEAFF.

The chain uses TRBV5-1 and TRBJ1-2, with D possibly matching TRBD1 (6 bases). The germline V gene encodes CDR1 SGHRS and CDR2 YFSETQ. CDR3 size: 14 residues. The ends were cut back, 3 bases at V and 4 bases at J, with 13 bases in the middle. CDR3 in DNA: TGCGCCAGCAGCTCACAGACAGGCGTCTATGGCTACACCTTC. This translates into CASSSQTGVYGYTF.

This chain uses TRBV18 with TRBJ2-7; weak D call: TRBD1 (6 bases). Trimming removed 4 bases at V and 4 bases at J, with 17 bases between. This CDR3 spans 15 amino acids. Looked up from germline, CDR1 is KGHSH and CDR2 is LQKENI. DNA for the CDR3: TGTGCCAGCTCACAGACCAGACAGGAAATATACGAGCAGTACGTC. Its translation: CASSQTRQEIYEQYV.

This chain connects TRBV28 to TRBJ1-5; 8 bases match TRBD1. Germline CDR1 MDHEN, CDR2 SYDVKM. Losses at the gene ends were 3 bases for V and 4 bases for J; bases not matched to a gene: 5. The CDR3 has 15 amino acids. The CDR3 DNA follows: TGTGCCAGCAGTTTGCGGGGACAGGAAAATCAGCCCCAGCATTTT. Translating it yields CASSLRGQENQPQHF.

This chain joins TRBV3-1 (or the pseudogene TRBV3-2) and TRBJ2-1; weak D call: TRBD2 (5 bases). V was pared by 0 bases and J by 7 bases, with 13 bases between. CDR3 length: 15 residues. From germline, CDR1 is LGHDT and CDR2 YNNKEL (reference sequence). CDR3 nucleotide sequence: TGTGCCAGCAGCCAAGAGTTAGGACTCTCGAATGAGCAGTTCTTC. Protein sequence: CASSQELGLSNEQFF.

The gene calls are TRBV19 and TRBJ1-5; D is possibly TRBD1 (6 bases). The germline V gene encodes CDR1 LNHDA and CDR2 SQIVND (reference sequence). The CDR3 is 15 residues long. Trimming stripped 5 bases from V and 1 base from J, with 12 bases between. The CDR3 DNA reads TGTGCCAGTAGTTCCTACGGGGGCAGCAATCAGCCCCAGCATTTT. Translating gives CASSSYGGSNQPQHF.